This T cell receptor beta chain was captured in a study of blood T cell repertoires in COVID-19. Study at large: Samples of COVID-19 (acute and convalescent) were obtained from the United States, Italy and Spain. T cells, B-cell-depleted T cells, or PBMCs provided the cDNA or gDNA that served as material.

As originally analysed: Nucleated cell counts were estimated from reference gene primer amplification. Sequencing used immunoSEQ multiplex PCR; TCRdb keeps in-frame clones, though not all of them. V, J and clone size are taken as reported in that table, and D and trimming were inferred from the DNA itself. The table has around 230,000 clones, around 85% seen once. Germline assignment: CDR1 MGHRA and CDR2 YSYEKL. There are 14 residues in the CDR3. Trimming removed 0 bases at V and 8 bases at J, with 13 bases between. The sample taken for sequencing was peripheral blood. This clonotype was obtained from a woman older than 75 with acute or convalescent COVID-19. V gene TRBV4-1 combines with J gene TRBJ1-2; D perhaps matches TRBD1 (5 bases). The CDR3 reads CASSQDRPGPGYTF. CDR3 nucleotide sequence: TGCGCCAGCAGCCAAGACCGTCCAGGGCCCGGCTACACCTTC.